These T cell receptor beta chains were read from a single sample in a study of blood T cell repertoires in COVID-19. Generated by immunoSEQ multiplex PCR, the TCRdb table keeps only in-frame clones and is missing some. The table records fewer than 250,000 clones, approximately 86% of them present only once. Sequencing was performed on PBMCs or T cells enriched from blood (not recorded which). The receptors were sampled from a woman between 25 and 40 years old with acute COVID-19. Both conserved end residues are part of each CDR3.

CDR3 protein,V gene,J gene
CASSEQAYNQPQHF,TRBV2,TRBJ1-5
CASSPNRGHGEKLFF,TRBV10-1,TRBJ1-4
CASSQELDTSGGAFF,TRBV3-1/TRBV3-2,TRBJ1-1
CASSLSRAWNSPLHF,TRBV27,TRBJ1-6
CASSLTGGPGSFF,TRBV3-1/TRBV3-2,TRBJ1-1
CASSGTGEEKLFF,TRBV19,TRBJ1-4
CSASGEKAGGYNSPLHF,TRBV20-1,TRBJ1-6
CASSHIRDSSYEQYF,TRBV18,TRBJ2-7
CASSQDRDYEQYF,TRBV5-1,TRBJ2-7
CASSEAYRLAGYEQYF,TRBV2,TRBJ2-7
CASSLSEWGTDTQYF,TRBV19,TRBJ2-3
CASAFTGGEGDTQYF,TRBV19,TRBJ2-3
CASSLGVRVTDTQYF,TRBV7-2,TRBJ2-3
CASTGGGSQPQHF,TRBV12-3/TRBV12-4,TRBJ1-5
CASSLYETGSYEQYF,TRBV5-5,TRBJ2-7
CASSLTGDGEKLFF,TRBV13,TRBJ1-4
CASSPYPRQGSYEQYF,TRBV27,TRBJ2-7
CASSTGDQPQHF,TRBV9,TRBJ1-5
CAISELEGGNQPQHF,TRBV10-3,TRBJ1-5
CASSSPRSNEKLFF,TRBV6-5,TRBJ1-4
CASSFRGGNTIYF,TRBV27,TRBJ1-3
CASSISVGQYNEQFF,TRBV19,TRBJ2-1
CASSIERAEAFF,TRBV19,TRBJ1-1
CASSPPLQANTEAFF,TRBV18,TRBJ1-1
CASSLSGGFQPQHF,TRBV27,TRBJ1-5
CASSIGTGVYEQYF,TRBV19,TRBJ2-7
CASSHTPGGYYGYTF,TRBV4-3,TRBJ1-2
CAWSYMGGGGYGYTF,TRBV30,TRBJ1-2
CASSIGDRAEKLFF,TRBV19,TRBJ1-4
CASSLGRGPAGEYF,TRBV7-8,TRBJ2-7
CAWREAGRQETQYF,TRBV30,TRBJ2-5
CSVDDRGGTEAFF,TRBV29-1,TRBJ1-1
CATSDFGGETQYF,TRBV24-1,TRBJ2-5
CASGRDTGGPFYGYTF,TRBV5-1,TRBJ1-2
CASSLILGDTQYF,TRBV5-1,TRBJ2-3
CARQTSGGYEQYF,TRBV2,TRBJ2-7
CASSEYADKDAYNEQFF,TRBV25-1,TRBJ2-1
CASSLVLGEQFF,TRBV11-2,TRBJ2-1
CAISLAGNSGANVLTF,TRBV10-3,TRBJ2-6
CASSSSGGPWEQYF,TRBV5-1,TRBJ2-7
CASNHPGRVYNEQFF,TRBV2,TRBJ2-1
CASSIVSGLGAEAFF,TRBV19,TRBJ1-1
CASSFTIAGDYNEQFF,TRBV6-5,TRBJ2-1
CASSFYRGRKGNTIYF,TRBV7-9,TRBJ1-3
CASSLTGEIWNGYTF,TRBV9,TRBJ1-2
CASSPLQGPGEKLFF,TRBV19,TRBJ1-4
CAISATGTSPYEQYF,TRBV10-3,TRBJ2-7
CASSFREANEKLFF,TRBV5-8,TRBJ1-4
CAISEPTSGDEQYF,TRBV10-3,TRBJ2-7
CASSPQDRGLGNYGYTF,TRBV18,TRBJ1-2
CASSGTATSYEQYF,TRBV7-2,TRBJ2-7
CASSFRTDEKLFF,TRBV25-1,TRBJ1-4
CASSLGGYSGNTIYF,TRBV11-2,TRBJ1-3
CATSGEGRENYGYTF,TRBV15,TRBJ1-2
CASSPSGGLYEQYF,TRBV18,TRBJ2-7
CASSQQGSVDRDEKLFF,TRBV4-2,TRBJ1-4
CASSLLRGGPETQYF,TRBV7-2,TRBJ2-5
CASSLVPGETQYF,TRBV11-3,TRBJ2-5
CASTGHLSYNEQFF,TRBV2,TRBJ2-1
CASSPGGLAGGNSYNEQFF,TRBV11-2,TRBJ2-1